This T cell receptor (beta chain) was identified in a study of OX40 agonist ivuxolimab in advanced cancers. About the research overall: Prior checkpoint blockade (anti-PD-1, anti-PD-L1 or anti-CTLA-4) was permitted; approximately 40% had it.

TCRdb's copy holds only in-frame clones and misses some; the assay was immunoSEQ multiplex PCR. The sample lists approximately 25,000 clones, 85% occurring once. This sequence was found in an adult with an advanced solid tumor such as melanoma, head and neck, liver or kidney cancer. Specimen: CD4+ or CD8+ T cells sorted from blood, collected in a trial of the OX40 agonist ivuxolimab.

The CDR3 sequence is CASSFTGTDHTGELFF. In nucleotides, the CDR3 is TGTGCCAGCAGCTTCACCGGGACAGACCACACCGGGGAGCTGTTTTTT. This chain connects TRBV7-9 to TRBJ2-2; 7 bases line up with TRBD1. Germline assignment: CDR1 SEHNR and CDR2 FQNEAQ (reference sequence). The CDR3 sequence is 16 residues long. V was clipped by 3 bases and J by 3 bases; unmatched bases: 7. The complete variable domain, with remaining parts taken from reference TRBV7-9 and TRBJ2-2, reads DTGVSQNPRHKITKRGQNVTFRCDPISEHNRLYWYRQTLGQGPEFLTYFQNEAQLEKSRLLSDRFSAERPKGSFSTLEIQRTEQGDSAMYLCASSFTGTDHTGELFFGEGSRLTVL.